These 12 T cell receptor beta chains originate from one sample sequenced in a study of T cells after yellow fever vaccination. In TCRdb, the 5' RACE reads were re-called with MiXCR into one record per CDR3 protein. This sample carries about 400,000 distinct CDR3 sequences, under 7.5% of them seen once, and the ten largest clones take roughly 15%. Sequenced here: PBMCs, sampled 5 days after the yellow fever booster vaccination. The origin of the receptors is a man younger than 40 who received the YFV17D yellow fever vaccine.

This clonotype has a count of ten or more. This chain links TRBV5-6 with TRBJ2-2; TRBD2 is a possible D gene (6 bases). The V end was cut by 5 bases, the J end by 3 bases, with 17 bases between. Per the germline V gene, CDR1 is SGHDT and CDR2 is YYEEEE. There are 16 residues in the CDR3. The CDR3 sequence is CASRIAGTYYTGELFF. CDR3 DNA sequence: TGTGCCAGCAGGATTGCGGGGACCTACTACACCGGGGAGCTGTTTTTT.

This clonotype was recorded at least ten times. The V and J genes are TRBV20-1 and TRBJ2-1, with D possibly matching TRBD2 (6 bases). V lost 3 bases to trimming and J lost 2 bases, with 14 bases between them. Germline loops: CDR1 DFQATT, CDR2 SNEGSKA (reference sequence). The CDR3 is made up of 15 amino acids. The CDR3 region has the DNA TGCAGTGCTAGTGGCGGGATAAGGACCTACAATGAGCAGTTCTTC. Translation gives CSASGGIRTYNEQFF.

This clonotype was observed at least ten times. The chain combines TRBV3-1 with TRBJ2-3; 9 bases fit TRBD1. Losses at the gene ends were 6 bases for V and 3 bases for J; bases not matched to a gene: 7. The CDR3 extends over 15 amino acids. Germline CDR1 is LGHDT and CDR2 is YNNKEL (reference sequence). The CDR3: CASRAQTGGTDTQYF. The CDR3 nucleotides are TGTGCCAGCAGAGCTCAGACAGGGGGAACAGATACGCAGTATTTT.

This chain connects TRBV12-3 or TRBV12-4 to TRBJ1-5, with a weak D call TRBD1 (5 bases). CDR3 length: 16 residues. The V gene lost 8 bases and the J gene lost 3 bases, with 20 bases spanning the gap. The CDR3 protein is CASLNRDEGYNQPQHF. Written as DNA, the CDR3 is TGTGCCAGCCTCAACCGGGATGAGGGGTACAATCAGCCCCAGCATTTT.

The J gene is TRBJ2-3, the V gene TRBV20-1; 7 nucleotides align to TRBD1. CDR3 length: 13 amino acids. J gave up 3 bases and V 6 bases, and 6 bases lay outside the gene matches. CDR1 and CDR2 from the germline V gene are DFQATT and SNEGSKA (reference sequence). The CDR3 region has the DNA TGCAGTGCCTATAGACAGGGAACAGATACGCAGTATTTT. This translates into CSAYRQGTDTQYF.

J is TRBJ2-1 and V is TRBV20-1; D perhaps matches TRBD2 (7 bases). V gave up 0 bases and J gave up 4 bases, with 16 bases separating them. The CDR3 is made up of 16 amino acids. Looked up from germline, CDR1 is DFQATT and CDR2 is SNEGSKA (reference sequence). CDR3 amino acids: CSAREFGGARYNEQFF. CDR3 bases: TGCAGTGCTAGAGAGTTTGGGGGGGCGCGTTACAATGAGCAGTTCTTC.

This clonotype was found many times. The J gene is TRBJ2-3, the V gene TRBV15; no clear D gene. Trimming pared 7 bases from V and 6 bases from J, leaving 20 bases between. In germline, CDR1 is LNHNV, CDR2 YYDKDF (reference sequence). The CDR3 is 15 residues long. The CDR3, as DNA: TGTGCCACCACGCTAGGCAGGTCGGCCCCCGATACGCAGTATTTT. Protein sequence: CATTLGRSAPDTQYF.

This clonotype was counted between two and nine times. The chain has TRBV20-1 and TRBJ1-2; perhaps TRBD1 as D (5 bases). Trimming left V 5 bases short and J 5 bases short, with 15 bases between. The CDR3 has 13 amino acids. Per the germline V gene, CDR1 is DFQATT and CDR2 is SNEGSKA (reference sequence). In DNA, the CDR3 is TGCAGTGCTGGCGACGGGACCTCTTATGGCTACACCTTC. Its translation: CSAGDGTSYGYTF.

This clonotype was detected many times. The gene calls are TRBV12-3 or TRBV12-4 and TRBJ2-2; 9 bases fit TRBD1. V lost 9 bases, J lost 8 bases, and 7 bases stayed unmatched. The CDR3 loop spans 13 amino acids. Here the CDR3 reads CASRDRDQGELFF. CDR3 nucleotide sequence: TGTGCCAGTCGGGACAGGGATCAGGGGGAGCTGTTTTTT.

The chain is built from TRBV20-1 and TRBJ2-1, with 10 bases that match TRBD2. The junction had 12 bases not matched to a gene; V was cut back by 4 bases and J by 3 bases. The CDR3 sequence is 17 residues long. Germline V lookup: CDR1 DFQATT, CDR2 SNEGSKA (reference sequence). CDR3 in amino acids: CSAIPLVAGGFYNEQFF. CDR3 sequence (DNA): TGCAGTGCTATCCCGTTGGTAGCGGGAGGATTCTACAATGAGCAGTTCTTC.

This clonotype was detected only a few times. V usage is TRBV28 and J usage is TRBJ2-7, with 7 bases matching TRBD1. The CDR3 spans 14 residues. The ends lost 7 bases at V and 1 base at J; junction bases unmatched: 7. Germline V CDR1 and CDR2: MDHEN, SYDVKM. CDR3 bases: TGTGCCAGCACCAAACACAGGGGTTCCTACGAGCAGTACTTC. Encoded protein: CASTKHRGSYEQYF.

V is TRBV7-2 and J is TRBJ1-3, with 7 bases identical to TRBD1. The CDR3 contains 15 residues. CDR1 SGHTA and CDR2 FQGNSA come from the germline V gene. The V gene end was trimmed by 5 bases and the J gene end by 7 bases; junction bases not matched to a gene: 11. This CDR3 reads CASSLRQGLGNTIYF. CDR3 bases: TGTGCCAGCAGCCTCCGACAGGGACTCGGCAACACCATATATTTT.